This passage covers 6 T cell receptor beta chains from one sample sequenced in a study of blood T cell repertoires in COVID-19. Generated by immunoSEQ multiplex PCR, the TCRdb table keeps only in-frame clones and is missing some. The sample shows about 290,000 clones, roughly 80% of them seen only once. Sequences were obtained from peripheral blood. The receptor set was obtained from a woman in her forties or fifties with active or convalescent COVID-19.

V usage is TRBV9 and J usage is TRBJ1-5; a weak D match, TRBD1 (6 bases). This CDR3 spans 17 amino acids. V lost 0 bases and J lost 2, with 15 bases in between. Per the germline V gene, CDR1 is SGDLS and CDR2 is YYNGEE. The CDR3 coding sequence is TGTGCCAGCAGCGTAGCGGGGACAAGGTCTGGCAATCAGCCCCAGCATTTT. Translated, it gives CASSVAGTRSGNQPQHF.

V is TRBV5-1 and J is TRBJ1-1; D remains unclear. The germline V gene has CDR1 SGHRS and CDR2 YFSETQ. Trimming shortened V by 0 bases and J by 3 bases, and 6 bases separated the two germline ends. This CDR3 comprises 13 residues. The CDR3 loop reads CASSLGVDTEAFF. The CDR3 DNA reads as TGCGCCAGCAGCTTGGGTGTAGACACTGAAGCTTTCTTT.

This clone was seen only once. The genes are TRBV20-1 and TRBJ1-2, with 9 bases identical to TRBD1. V lost 3 bases and J lost 7; bases outside the gene matches: 6. CDR3 length: 13 residues. Germline loops: CDR1 DFQATT, CDR2 SNEGSKA (reference sequence). In DNA form, the CDR3 reads TGCAGTGCTAGTACGGGACAGGGATTTGGCTACACCTTC. Translation: CSASTGQGFGYTF.

The CDR3 loop reads CASSGVAGALTGELFF. CDR3 nucleotides: TGTGCCAGCTCGGGGGTAGCGGGAGCGCTCACCGGGGAGCTGTTTTTT. This chain uses TRBV2 with TRBJ2-2; 9 nucleotides match TRBD2. The CDR3 runs 16 residues. Unmatched junction bases numbered 11, after V lost 8 bases and J lost 4 bases. From germline, CDR1 is SNHLY and CDR2 FYNNEI. The variable domain in full, with the rest retrieved from reference TRBV2 and TRBJ2-2, is EPEVTQTPSHQVTQMGQEVILRCVPISNHLYFYWYRQILGQKVEFLVSFYNNEISEKSEIFDDQFSVERPDGSNFTLKIRSTKLEDSAMYFCASSGVAGALTGELFFGEGSRLTVL.

V and J are TRBV6-5 and TRBJ2-1; 7 nucleotides align to TRBD2. CDR1 and CDR2 from the germline V gene are MNHEY and SVGAGI. Germline trimming cut 4 bases from V and 0 bases from J; bases unmatched to any gene: 6. The CDR3 spans 16 residues. The CDR3 region is CASSSLAASSYNEQFF. DNA of the CDR3: TGTGCCAGCAGTTCTCTAGCGGCTAGCTCCTACAATGAGCAGTTCTTC.

The J gene is TRBJ2-5, the V gene TRBV28, with a tentative D call TRBD1 (5 bases). Trimming removed 2 bases at V and 3 bases at J, with 16 bases between. From germline, CDR1 is MDHEN and CDR2 SYDVKM. This CDR3 has 16 residues. The CDR3 sequence: CASSLRRGTQEETQYF. CDR3 in DNA: TGTGCCAGCAGTTTACGAAGGGGAACCCAAGAAGAGACCCAGTACTTC.